This entry is about one TCR beta chain. This specimen belongs to a study of T cell responses to AZD1222 COVID-19 vaccine. Method: immunoSEQ multiplex PCR; TCRdb's copy keeps in-frame clones and lacks some. The top ten hold just over 5.5% of the sample, which has approximately 140,000 clones, about 90% seen once. The sequenced sample was peripheral blood, obtained on day 0 of AZD1222 vaccination. This receptor was identified in an adult in good health.

The CDR3 DNA follows: TGTGCCACCAGTGGATTTAGGGGGACAGGGACCAGGCCAGAGACCCAGTACTTC. This sequence encodes CATSGFRGTGTRPETQYF. J is TRBJ2-5 and V is TRBV24-1, with TRBD1 matching 9 bases. V lost 5 bases, J lost 4 bases, and 16 bases stayed unmatched. CDR1 is KGHDR, CDR2 SFDVKD, per germline. The CDR3 totals 18 residues.